The T cell receptor beta chain described here comes from a study of T cell repertoires in cytomegalovirus infection. TCRdb itself ran the reads through MiXCR, one entry per CDR3 protein. The profile covers hundreds of thousands of distinct CDR3 sequences, with roughly 26% appearing a single time and 6.5% to 10% taken by the ten largest. Per germline, CDR1 SGHAT and CDR2 FQDESV (reference sequence). V was shortened by 3 bases and J by 0 bases, with 8 bases between the two germline ends. This CDR3 has 14 residues. As for this clonotype: Antigen unknown. A much larger clone sits a single nucleotide away, making a read error possible.

Study-wide findings and caveats: Summed frequency of public TCR beta families distinguished CMV carriers with the relevant HLA.

This receptor was obtained from a human donor in good health (CMV status not recorded). Some clones in this sample may be carry-over from other donors' samples. The sequenced sample consisted of CD8+ T cells from PBMCs. The chain recombines TRBV11-1 with TRBJ1-1; D may be TRBD1 (6 bases). The CDR3 loop is CASSFGTMNTEAFF. DNA of the CDR3: TGTGCCAGCAGCTTTGGGACAATGAACACTGAAGCTTTCTTT.